This T cell receptor (beta chain) comes out of a study of blood T cell repertoires in COVID-19. Study summary: Sources were T cells, B-cell-depleted T cells, or PBMCs; the material itself was cDNA or gDNA.

In the authors' workflow: Quantification of nucleated cells was approximated via reference gene primer amplification. The repertoire was sequenced with immunoSEQ multiplex PCR; TCRdb's copy has only in-frame clones and lacks some. V and J calls and clone size follow that table, whereas D and trimming were derived from the DNA. This sample yields about 360,000 clones, of which about 87% are seen a single time; around 2.9% belongs to the top ten. V gave up 2 bases and J gave up 0 bases, with 11 bases separating them. The germline gives CDR1 MNHNY, CDR2 SVGAGI (reference sequence). The CDR3 runs to 15 residues.

Source material: peripheral blood. The TCR sequence derives from a human donor in a cohort sampled during active COVID-19. This chain connects TRBV6-6 to TRBJ2-7; D not certain. CDR3 bases: TGTGCCAGCAGTTACCGGGTCGGCTTCTCCTACGAGCAGTACTTC. Encoded protein: CASSYRVGFSYEQYF.